The rows below give T cell receptor beta chains drawn from one sample of a study of blood T cell repertoires in COVID-19. The table came from immunoSEQ multiplex PCR; TCRdb's copy has only in-frame clones and leaves some out. The profile shows approximately 110,000 clones, under 80% of them singletons. Sequenced material: peripheral blood. These receptor sequences come from a man in his 70s with active or convalescent COVID-19. Both conserved end residues are part of each CDR3. A D gene is named only where the DNA matches it firmly. Some rows mark clone size as missing; the rest say once, few, many or name a class of expanded clone.

>TRBV6-6|TRBJ2-3|-|TRBD2
CASSPARLAGSTDTQYF
TGTGCCAGCAGTCCCGCCCGACTAGCGGGAAGCACAGATACGCAGTATTTT
>TRBV5-1|TRBJ2-7|-|TRBD2
CASSLDTSGRIYEQYF
TGCGCCAGCAGCTTGGATACTAGCGGGAGGATATACGAGCAGTACTTC
>TRBV5-6|TRBJ1-2|-|-
CASSLGANGYTF
TGTGCCAGCAGCTTGGGGGCCAATGGCTACACCTTC
>TRBV5-1|TRBJ1-1|-|-
CASSLTLNTEAFF
TGCGCCAGCAGCTTGACACTGAACACTGAAGCTTTCTTT
>TRBV19|TRBJ1-1|-|-
CASSIPRLNTEAFF
TGTGCCAGTAGTATCCCCAGATTAAACACTGAAGCTTTCTTT
>TRBV3-1/TRBV3-2|TRBJ1-5|once|-
CASSPSGGVGNQPQHF
TGTGCCAGCAGCCCTAGCGGGGGGGTGGGCAATCAGCCCCAGCATTTT
>TRBV6-1|TRBJ1-6|-|-
CASRVSIDSPLHF
TGTGCCAGCAGGGTTTCTATCGATTCACCCCTCCACTTT
>TRBV28|TRBJ1-2|-|-
CASSLLKKQGSYGYTF
TGTGCCAGCAGTTTACTAAAGAAACAGGGATCCTATGGCTACACCTTC
>TRBV20-1|TRBJ2-2|-|TRBD1
CSAVQGWELFF
TGCAGTGCTGTACAGGGGTGGGAGCTGTTTTTT
>TRBV6-1|TRBJ2-1|-|-
CASSEGAGASYNEQFF
TGTGCCAGCAGTGAGGGGGCAGGGGCCTCCTACAATGAGCAGTTCTTC